The rows below give T cell receptor beta chains drawn from one sample of a study of CD8+ T cells in alopecia areata. Libraries were prepared by immunoSEQ multiplex PCR; TCRdb keeps only in-frame clonotypes and omits some of them. The sample holds about 200,000 clones, more than 45% seen once. Material: CD4+ T cells sorted from blood, obtained at week 4, from a patient treated with tofacitinib. The receptors come from a human donor with alopecia areata. The conserved cysteine and the conserved F or W are not part of the CDR3 here. Fields, in order: V gene, CDR3 protein.

V gene: TRBV4-1; CDR3 protein: ASSQDAGPLSYEQY
V gene: TRBV7-9; CDR3 protein: ASSLAGQHGYT
V gene: TRBV4-3; CDR3 protein: ASSQAGTDTQY
V gene: TRBV19; CDR3 protein: ASTHRSNQPQH
V gene: TRBV5-6; CDR3 protein: ASSRRGPYTGELF
V gene: TRBV29-1; CDR3 protein: SVEEGGGQPQH
V gene: TRBV5-6; CDR3 protein: ASSLWLQDYGNTIY
V gene: TRBV4-3; CDR3 protein: ASSLRRDSNQPQH
V gene: TRBV6-6; CDR3 protein: ASREEGANTDTQY
V gene: TRBV25-1; CDR3 protein: ASSPTAIDYNEQF